These 4 T cell receptor beta chains came from one sample sequenced in a study of T cells in localized non-small cell lung cancer (dated by TCRdb to about 2020). Libraries were made using the immunoSEQ multiplex PCR assay. TCRdb provides this immuneACCESS table in a form limited to in-frame rearrangements. Some clones are lacking; in checked studies, under half of them reflect an unresolved V gene, and why the rest are absent is not known. This sample is represented by some 130,000 clones; more than 70% of them were singletons. The ten largest clonotypes hold over 1.5% of the sample. This material consisted of peripheral blood, taken before any cancer treatment. The receptors derive from a female donor aged 60 or older with stage I lung adenocarcinoma.

The CDR3 reads CASSLAIPTGSTDTQYF. The CDR3 DNA sequence: TGCGCCAGCAGCTTGGCCATACCGACAGGTTCCACAGATACGCAGTATTTT. The rearrangement links TRBV5-1 to TRBJ2-3; TRBD1 is a possible D gene (6 bases). Between the trimmed V and J ends, which lost 0 bases and 2 bases, there was a span of 16 bases. This CDR3 is built from 17 residues. In germline, CDR1 is SGHRS, CDR2 YFSETQ.

This clone was counted between two and nine times. This chain uses TRBV10-3 with TRBJ1-1, with D unclear. The V gene's germline CDR1 is ENHRY and CDR2 SYGVKD. This CDR3 has 13 residues. V lost 0 bases and J 7 bases, leaving 9 bases between the germline ends. The CDR3 sequence is CAISESSRVEAFF. DNA for the CDR3: TGTGCCATCAGTGAGTCATCAAGGGTTGAAGCTTTCTTT.

The V call is TRBV27, the J call TRBJ1-1, with D possibly being TRBD1 (6 bases). Germline V lookup: CDR1 MNHEY, CDR2 SMNVEV (reference sequence). The CDR3 extends over 14 amino acids. V was trimmed by 5 bases and J by 1 base, leaving 11 bases between them. CDR3 sequence: CASSLGQKNTEAFF. The CDR3 DNA reads as TGTGCCAGCAGTCTCGGACAGAAGAACACTGAAGCTTTCTTT.

About this clone: The same CDR3 arises from other DNA sequences in this sample as well. V gene TRBV5-6 combines with J gene TRBJ1-5; possible D gene TRBD1, 5 bases. V lost 0 bases and J 3 bases, leaving 10 bases between the germline ends. Germline lookup yields CDR1 SGHDT and CDR2 YYEEEE. The CDR3 runs to 15 residues. CDR3 loop: CASSLGAGINQPQHF. The CDR3 DNA reads TGTGCCAGCAGCTTGGGGGCAGGGATCAATCAGCCCCAGCATTTT.